Shown below are 19 T cell receptor beta chains from a single sample sequenced in a study of blood T cells in healthy people across ages. It was with a sample-barcoded 5' primer and a J-beta primer mix that a second PCR of about 6 to 12 cycles was run. Each CDR3 protein is one row after TCRdb ran MiXCR on the 5' RACE reads. The data contain about 1 million distinct CDR3 sequences, under 55% of them singletons. The sequenced sample consisted of blood. The receptor source for this set is a woman aged 55 to 70 in good health.

This clonotype was detected only once. The V call is TRBV6-1, the J call TRBJ1-5; weak D call: TRBD1 (5 bases). With 1 base removed from V and 4 bases from J, the gap between germline ends came to 11 bases. The CDR3 consists of 15 residues. Germline CDR1 MNHNS, CDR2 SASEGT. CDR3 residues: CASSEVGGYNQPQHF. The CDR3 nucleotides read TGTGCCAGCAGTGAAGTGGGGGGATATAATCAGCCCCAGCATTTT.

The chain combines TRBV28 with TRBJ1-5, with a weak D call TRBD1 (5 bases). The CDR3 is made up of 16 amino acids. V was pared by 6 bases and J by 7 bases, with 22 bases between. CDR1 and CDR2 from the germline V gene are MDHEN and SYDVKM. The CDR3 DNA follows: TGTGCCAGCAGCCACCCCGGGACGGGAGTATGGCAGCCCCAGCATTTT. This codes for CASSHPGTGVWQPQHF.

This clonotype was recorded once. V and J are TRBV11-2 and TRBJ2-4; TRBD2 might be the D (6 bases). The end of the DNA fits TRBJ2-7 better, so the J call may be wrong. This CDR3 has 16 amino acids. The V gene's germline CDR1 is SGHAT and CDR2 FQNNGV. This CDR3 reads CASSSTSGTGLYEQYF. CDR3 DNA sequence: TGTGCCAGCAGCTCCACATCCGGGACGGGACTCTACGAGCAGTACTTC.

This clonotype was detected a few times. The chain joins TRBV6-1 to TRBJ2-1, with D possibly TRBD1 on 5 matching bases. Per germline, CDR1 MNHNS and CDR2 SASEGT. CDR3 size: 12 residues. V lost 5 bases, J lost 7 bases, and 9 bases lay in between. In DNA form, the CDR3 reads TGTGCCAGCAGTCCCAGGGAAAATGAGCAGTTCTTC. Its translation: CASSPRENEQFF.

The chain has TRBV2 and TRBJ1-5, with unresolved D. V lost 6 bases, J lost 3 bases, and 9 bases lay in between. The CDR3 length is 13 residues. Germline V CDR1 and CDR2: SNHLY, FYNNEI. The CDR3 bases are TGTGCCAGCAGCGACGGTATCAATCAGCCCCAGCATTTT. The encoded protein is CASSDGINQPQHF.

This chain uses TRBV6-1 with TRBJ1-5; D unclear. The CDR3 totals 24 residues. The ends were cut back, 4 bases at V and 1 base at J, with 38 bases in the middle. Germline assignment: CDR1 MNHNS and CDR2 SASEGT. The CDR3 DNA reads TGTGCCAGCAGTGGGGTATCCGGGTGGGCCCTTATAACCGGGGAGAGTGTGAGCAATCAGCCCCAGCATTTT. Translation gives CASSGVSGWALITGESVSNQPQHF.

This clonotype was found once. V usage is TRBV28 and J usage is TRBJ2-5; 8 nucleotides agree with TRBD2. The trim removed 8 bases at V and 1 base at J, leaving 15 bases unmatched. Germline values: CDR1 MDHEN, CDR2 SYDVKM. The CDR3 is 17 amino acids. The CDR3 nucleotides are TGTGCCAGCTGCCCGGGAGGGTTGCGGGTCTCCCAAGAGACCCAGTACTTC. Amino acids: CASCPGGLRVSQETQYF.

The table lists this clonotype with a few counts. J is TRBJ2-1 and V is TRBV11-1; D may be TRBD2 (5 bases). Looked up from germline, CDR1 is SGHAT and CDR2 is FQDESV (reference sequence). CDR3 length equals 14 residues. Trimming stripped 2 bases from V and 5 bases from J, with 10 bases between. As DNA, the CDR3 is TGTGCCAGCAGCTTATCGTTAGCGAACAATGAGCAGTTCTTC. Translated, it gives CASSLSLANNEQFF. The full variable domain, in which reference TRBV11-1 and TRBJ2-1 provide the parts outside the CDR3, is EAEVAQSPRYKITEKSQAVAFWCDPISGHATLYWYRQILGQGPELLVQFQDESVVDDSQLPKDRFSAERLKGVDSTLKIQPAELGDSAMYLCASSLSLANNEQFFGPGTRLTVL.

This chain connects TRBV28 to TRBJ2-1; 10 bases fit TRBD2. The J call is uncertain, as TRBJ2-7 better fits the DNA end. The length of the CDR3 is 16 residues. CDR1 is MDHEN, CDR2 SYDVKM, per germline. This CDR3 reads CASSLAGVPSYNEQYF. The CDR3 nucleotides read TGTGCCAGCAGTCTAGCGGGAGTCCCCAGCTACAATGAGCAGTACTTC.

J is TRBJ1-1 and V is TRBV7-8; tentatively, D is TRBD1 (5 bases). CDR3 size: 16 residues. Germline CDR1 and CDR2: SGHVS and FQNEAQ. V dropped 3 bases and J dropped 3 bases, with 17 bases sitting between them. The CDR3 region is CASSFPSRGGDTEAFF. The CDR3 nucleotides read TGTGCCAGCAGCTTCCCCTCTCGGGGGGGGGACACTGAAGCTTTCTTT.

The rearrangement joins TRBV20-1 to TRBJ1-4; D not certain. The CDR3 covers 13 residues. Trimming took off 4 bases at V and 7 bases at J, with 13 bases between the two ends. Germline V gives CDR1 DFQATT, CDR2 SNEGSKA (reference sequence). CDR3 bases: TGCAGTGCTATACCCGTCCCGGGTGAAAAACTGTTTTTT. Translation: CSAIPVPGEKLFF.

Only one count was recorded for this clonotype. V is TRBV9 and J is TRBJ1-5, with a weak D call TRBD1 (6 bases). This CDR3 is built from 15 residues. Trimming took 0 bases from V and 7 from J, leaving 14 bases between them. CDR1 is SGDLS and CDR2 is YYNGEE in the germline V gene. The DNA for the CDR3 is TGTGCCAGCAGCGTAGGCGGGGGCCTAAGGCAGCCCCAGCATTTT. Its protein is CASSVGGGLRQPQHF. Full variable domain (rest looked up from reference TRBV9 and TRBJ1-5): DSGVTQTPKHLITATGQRVTLRCSPRSGDLSVYWYQQSLDQGLQFLIQYYNGEERAKGNILERFSAQQFPDLHSELNLSSLELGDSALYFCASSVGGGLRQPQHFGDGTRLSIL.

The chain recombines TRBV7-9 with TRBJ2-3, with 7 bases that match TRBD2. The length of the CDR3 is 16 residues. V trimming: 5 bases; J trimming: 0 bases; junction bases outside the gene matches: 8. Per the germline V gene, CDR1 is SEHNR and CDR2 is FQNEAQ (reference sequence). CDR3 in DNA: TGTGCCAGCAGCGCCCAAGCGGGATCTAGCACAGATACGCAGTATTTT. As protein: CASSAQAGSSTDTQYF.

The V and J genes are TRBV7-2 and TRBJ1-6, with a possible D match to TRBD1 (5 bases). The CDR3 consists of 13 residues. The germline V gene has CDR1 SGHTA and CDR2 FQGNSA. The ends were cut back, 7 bases at V and 9 bases at J, with 13 bases in the middle. CDR3 amino acids: CASNQGGGSPLHF. The DNA for the CDR3 is TGTGCCAGCAACCAGGGTGGAGGTTCACCCCTCCACTTT.

The chain joins TRBV7-2 to TRBJ2-7; maybe TRBD2 (5 bases). The V gene lost 4 bases and the J gene lost 1 base, with 14 bases spanning the gap. The CDR3 runs 15 residues. Per germline, CDR1 SGHTA and CDR2 FQGNSA. The CDR3 region is CASSSRGSSSYEQYF. For the CDR3, the DNA is TGTGCCAGCAGCTCCCGCGGGTCCTCGTCCTACGAGCAGTACTTC.

As to this clonotype: An end of the junction does not agree with germline; a read error may underlie this. V and J are TRBV12-3 or TRBV12-4 and TRBJ2-1; TRBD2 matches at 10 bases. There are 16 residues in the CDR3. The CDR3: CASRLAGGLAGNEQFF. The CDR3 DNA reads as TGTGCCAGCAGATTAGCGGGAGGCCTCGCGGGCAATGAGCAGTTCTTC.

CDR3 bases: TGTGCCAGCAGCCGCCGGGACACGAACACCGGGGAGCTGTTTTTT. Translated: CASSRRDTNTGELFF. This chain connects TRBV7-2 to TRBJ2-2, with D possibly TRBD1 on 6 matching bases. The CDR3 runs 15 residues. Germline V gene lookup returns CDR1 SGHTA and CDR2 FQGNSA. The V gene lost 5 bases and the J gene lost 0 bases, with 10 bases spanning the gap.

This clonotype appeared a few times. The rearrangement uses TRBV28 and TRBJ1-6; no clear D gene. Germline V CDR1 and CDR2: MDHEN, SYDVKM. The CDR3 is made up of 14 amino acids. Deletions cut 5 bases from V and 5 bases from J, with 10 bases between. Written as DNA, the CDR3 is TGTGCCAGCAGTCCCGGTGGAGATAATTCACCCCTCCACTTT. Translated: CASSPGGDNSPLHF.

In this sample, this clonotype turned up a few times. The gene calls are TRBV7-9 and TRBJ2-4; no firm D call. CDR1 and CDR2 (germline): SEHNR, FQNEAQ (reference sequence). The CDR3 contains 12 residues. Trimming pared 8 bases from V and 5 bases from J, leaving 10 bases between. CDR3 DNA sequence: TGTGCCAGCCGGACCATCGAAAACATTCAGTACTTC. As protein: CASRTIENIQYF. The full variable domain, its missing parts supplied by reference TRBV7-9 and TRBJ2-4, is DTGVSQNPRHKITKRGQNVTFRCDPISEHNRLYWYRQTLGQGPEFLTYFQNEAQLEKSRLLSDRFSAERPKGSFSTLEIQRTEQGDSAMYLCASRTIENIQYFGAGTRLSVL.